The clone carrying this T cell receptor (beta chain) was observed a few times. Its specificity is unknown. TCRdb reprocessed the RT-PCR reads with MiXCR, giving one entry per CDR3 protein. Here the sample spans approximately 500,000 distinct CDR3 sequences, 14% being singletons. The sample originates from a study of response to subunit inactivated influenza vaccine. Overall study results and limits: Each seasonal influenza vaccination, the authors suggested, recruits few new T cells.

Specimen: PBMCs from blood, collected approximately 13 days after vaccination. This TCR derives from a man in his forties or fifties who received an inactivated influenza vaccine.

The CDR3 here is CATSRDRAVYNEQFF. Here the CDR3 DNA reads TGTGCCACCAGCAGAGATCGGGCGGTATACAATGAGCAGTTCTTC. V and J are TRBV15 and TRBJ2-1; no definite D call. The CDR3 contains 15 residues. Germline-derived CDR1 and CDR2 are LNHNV and YYDKDF (reference sequence). V was pared by 0 bases and J by 4 bases, with 10 bases between.